This T cell receptor beta chain was identified in a study of molecular identifiers for immune sequencing clone quantification. The overall study: Five aliquots were made in replicates from the RNA of approximately 20,000 or 98,000 naive CD8 cells, and four were sequenced.

Study-wide points: Researchers reportedly could pick up spiked Jurkat TCR RNA from one cell mixed into one million naive cells.

The CDR3 loop spans 15 amino acids. Germline-derived CDR1 and CDR2 are SGDLS and YYNGEE. V shed 3 bases and J 6 bases; nucleotides not matched to a gene: 7. Ten or more counts support this clonotype. Antigen: not known. Naive CD8 T cells were picked out by sorting for CD8+CD4-CCR7+CD45RA+. Methods described previously were used for bulk TCR libraries, and listed TCR primers were applied. Each CDR3 protein is one row after TCRdb ran MiXCR on the PCR reads. The sample records under 800,000 distinct CDR3 sequences, 25% being singletons. The sample taken for sequencing was naive CD8+ T cells from blood, with Jurkat cell RNA spiked in. The subset here: FACS-sorted CD8+CD4-CCR7+CD45RA+ naive T cells. The clonotype was recovered from a human donor in good health. Some libraries in this study had Jurkat cell RNA spiked in. The chain recombines TRBV9 with TRBJ2-7, with 12 bases matching TRBD2. The CDR3 reads CASSARLAGESEQYF. The CDR3 coding sequence is TGTGCCAGCAGCGCCCGACTAGCGGGAGAAAGCGAGCAGTACTTC.